The 26 T cell receptor beta chains presented below share a single source sample, sequenced in a study of radiotherapy plus CTLA-4 blockade in lung cancer. The protocol was immunoSEQ multiplex PCR, while the TCRdb copy is restricted to in-frame clones and leaves out a portion. The sample includes about 88,000 clones, around 72% seen only once; the top ten take more than 13%. The source material was peripheral blood, sampled from a patient treated with radiotherapy plus ipilimumab. Source of these receptors: a human donor with non-small cell lung cancer that progressed on radiotherapy plus ipilimumab.

This chain joins TRBV30 and TRBJ2-3, with D tentatively TRBD1 (6 bases). Germline CDR1 is GTSNPN and CDR2 is SVGIG (reference sequence). The CDR3 loop spans 16 amino acids. Between the trimmed V and J ends, which lost 3 bases and 3 bases, there was a span of 19 bases. The CDR3 DNA reads as TGTGCCTGGAGCTACGGGACAATTCAAGTGACAGATACGCAGTATTTT. Translated, it gives CAWSYGTIQVTDTQYF.

The rearrangement joins TRBV4-2 to TRBJ2-1; no definite D call. V was pared by 0 bases and J by 9 bases, with 18 bases between. The V gene's germline CDR1 is LGHNA and CDR2 YNFKEQ. CDR3 length: 16 amino acids. The CDR3: CASSQDYAMGLGEQFF. CDR3 sequence (DNA): TGTGCCAGCAGCCAAGATTACGCGATGGGGTTGGGTGAGCAGTTCTTC.

The table lists this clone with a few counts. The chain links TRBV14 to TRBJ2-7, with D hard to call. This CDR3 has 12 amino acids. Trimming cost V 1 base and J 9 bases, with 10 bases left between them. Germline lookup yields CDR1 SGHDN and CDR2 FVKESK. The DNA of the CDR3 is TGTGCCAGCAGCCAAGTTTCTCCGGTGCAGTACTTC. Translation gives CASSQVSPVQYF.

This chain uses TRBV2 with TRBJ2-1, with unresolved D. Trimming removed 7 bases at V and 15 bases at J, with 16 bases between. The CDR3 loop spans 11 amino acids. CDR1 is SNHLY and CDR2 is FYNNEI in the germline V gene. As DNA, the CDR3 is TGTGCCAGCACTCGGACCGACTGGGCGTTCTTC. Translating it yields CASTRTDWAFF.

The rearrangement joins TRBV10-3 to TRBJ1-1; D may be TRBD1 (5 bases). The CDR3 consists of 16 residues. Germline CDR1 reads ENHRY; CDR2 reads SYGVKD. V dropped 2 bases and J dropped 5 bases, with 18 bases sitting between them. The CDR3 nucleotides are TGTGCCATCAGTGAGGCGGGGGGATTTGCGGGAACTGAAGCTTTCTTT. Its protein is CAISEAGGFAGTEAFF.

The chain recombines TRBV4-1 with TRBJ2-7, with 8 bases aligning to TRBD1. Losses at the gene ends were 5 bases for V and 2 bases for J; bases not matched to a gene: 2. The CDR3 spans 13 residues. CDR1 is MGHRA, CDR2 YSYEKL, per germline. CDR3 protein: CASSRQGTYEQYF. In nucleotides, the CDR3 is TGCGCCAGCAGCAGACAGGGGACCTACGAGCAGTACTTC.

The CDR3 sequence is CASSPPRDRLETQYF. The CDR3 DNA is TGTGCCAGCAGCCCTCCCAGGGACAGGTTAGAGACCCAGTACTTC. The rearrangement links TRBV7-8 to TRBJ2-5, with 8 positions matching TRBD1. Trimming took 5 bases from V and 4 from J; bases not matched to a gene: 9. CDR1 and CDR2 (germline): SGHVS, FQNEAQ. The CDR3 is 15 amino acids. Together with reference TRBV7-8 and TRBJ2-5, the CDR3 gives the full variable domain: GAGVSQSPRYKVAKRGQDVALRCDPISGHVSLFWYQQALGQGPEFLTYFQNEAQLDKSGLPSDRFFAERPEGSVSTLKIQRTQQEDSAVYLCASSPPRDRLETQYFGPGTRLLVL.

The chain carries TRBV7-3 and TRBJ2-3; 10 nucleotides agree with TRBD1. CDR1 and CDR2 from the germline V gene are SGHTA and FQGTGA. V was clipped by 2 bases and J by 4 bases; unmatched bases: 6. The CDR3 is 16 residues long. Written as DNA, the CDR3 is TGTGCCAGCAGCTTATCTCGGGACAGGGGATCAGATACGCAGTATTTT. Protein: CASSLSRDRGSDTQYF.

The V gene is TRBV28, the J gene TRBJ2-5; D possibly corresponds to TRBD2 (6 bases). Per germline, CDR1 MDHEN and CDR2 SYDVKM. The CDR3 contains 17 residues. Deletions cut 7 bases from V and 3 bases from J, with 24 bases between. The CDR3 DNA sequence: TGTGCCAGCACCTCCTTTAGGGTGGAGGGAAGAAAAGAGACCCAGTACTTC. Amino acids: CASTSFRVEGRKETQYF.

This chain links TRBV5-1 with TRBJ2-7; D gene unclear. Germline V gives CDR1 SGHRS, CDR2 YFSETQ. The CDR3 length is 12 residues. Trimming removed 0 bases from V and 3 bases from J, with 4 bases in between. DNA of the CDR3: TGCGCCAGCAGCTTGGAAGGCTACGAGCAGTACTTC. This codes for CASSLEGYEQYF.

This rearrangement joins TRBV6-5 to TRBJ2-7; D possibly uses TRBD1 or TRBD2 (7 bases each). CDR3 length equals 14 residues. V was trimmed by 5 bases and J by 4 bases, leaving 15 bases between them. The germline V gene encodes CDR1 MNHEY and CDR2 SVGAGI. CDR3 residues: CASSRQGGGYEQYF. CDR3 bases: TGTGCCAGCAGTCGTCAGGGGGGGGGATACGAGCAGTACTTC.

This clone occurred once. The CDR3 DNA reads TGTGCCAGTAGTATTCGGCTCACGGGGAACACTGAAGCTTTCTTT. Its translation is CASSIRLTGNTEAFF. The rearrangement uses TRBV19 and TRBJ1-1, with D uncertain. V shed 3 bases and J shed 1 base, with 12 bases lying between them. Looked up from germline, CDR1 is LNHDA and CDR2 is SQIVND (reference sequence). CDR3 length: 15 amino acids. Looking up the rest from reference TRBV19 and TRBJ1-1 gives the full variable domain: DGGITQSPKYLFRKEGQNVTLSCEQNLNHDAMYWYRQDPGQGLRLIYYSQIVNDFQKGDIAEGYSVSREKKESFPLTVTSAQKNPTAFYLCASSIRLTGNTEAFFGQGTRLTVV.

The chain uses TRBV19 and TRBJ1-2, with a weak D call TRBD1 (5 bases). Trimming pared 5 bases from V and 4 bases from J, leaving 20 bases between. Germline CDR1 and CDR2: LNHDA and SQIVND (reference sequence). The length of the CDR3 is 16 residues. CDR3: CASSDGDASGAYGYTF. CDR3 coding DNA: TGTGCCAGTAGTGACGGGGATGCTTCCGGGGCCTATGGCTACACCTTC.

This clone showed up just once. The CDR3 sequence is CASRRGTANTEAFF. CDR3 bases: TGTGCCAGCAGACGAGGGACGGCGAACACTGAAGCTTTCTTT. The chain uses TRBV28 and TRBJ1-1, with D possibly TRBD1 on 5 matching bases. Trimming removed 6 bases from V and 1 base from J, with 12 bases in between. CDR3 length equals 14 residues. The germline CDR1 and CDR2 sequences are MDHEN and SYDVKM.

Only a few counts were recorded for this clone. The J gene is TRBJ2-5, the V gene TRBV2; TRBD2 matches 7 bases. CDR1 and CDR2 (germline): SNHLY, FYNNEI. The trim removed 3 bases at V and 2 bases at J, leaving 6 bases unmatched. CDR3 size: 15 residues. The CDR3 bases are TGTGCCAGCAGTGATCTAGGGGAGGGGCAAGAGACCCAGTACTTC. Amino acid sequence: CASSDLGEGQETQYF.

Worth noting for this clone: Other nucleotide sequences from this sample produce the same CDR3. This chain connects TRBV6-6 to TRBJ2-1, with 7 bases lining up with TRBD2. CDR3 length: 12 amino acids. Germline loops: CDR1 MNHNY, CDR2 SVGAGI (reference sequence). J gave up 6 bases and V 6 bases, and 2 bases lay outside the gene matches. The CDR3 protein is CASSPGGNEQFF. In DNA, the CDR3 is TGTGCCAGCAGCCCGGGGGGCAATGAGCAGTTCTTC.

This clone appeared a few times. The chain employs TRBV6-5 and TRBJ2-4; D gene unclear. The germline CDR1 and CDR2 sequences are MNHEY and SVGAGI. With 0 bases removed from V and 9 bases from J, the gap between germline ends came to 15 bases. The CDR3 is made up of 15 amino acids. CDR3 loop: CASSYSEGRAFIQYF. DNA of the CDR3: TGTGCCAGCAGTTACTCGGAAGGAAGGGCATTCATTCAGTACTTC.

The chain links TRBV7-9 to TRBJ1-1; D call uncertain. Germline-derived CDR1 and CDR2 are SEHNR and FQNEAQ (reference sequence). V gave up 1 base and J gave up 8 bases, with 8 bases separating them. The CDR3 spans 12 residues. CDR3 loop: CASSLDRLEAFF. In DNA, the CDR3 is TGTGCCAGCAGCTTAGATCGACTGGAAGCTTTCTTT.

As regards this clone: The junction departs from the called germline gene at one end, perhaps through a read error. The rearrangement joins TRBV7-2 to TRBJ2-3; D is perhaps TRBD1 or TRBD2 (5 bases each). Germline CDR1 reads SGHTA; CDR2 reads FQGNSA. The CDR3 extends over 15 amino acids. The CDR3, as DNA: TGTGCCAGCAGCTTAGGGTGGGGGAACACAAATACGCAGTATTTT. It specifies CASSLGWGNTNTQYF.

J is TRBJ2-3 and V is TRBV18; 10 bases line up with TRBD1. CDR1 and CDR2 (germline): KGHSH, LQKENI. The ends lost 8 bases at V and 3 bases at J; junction bases unmatched: 2. CDR3 length: 13 amino acids. The CDR3, as DNA: TGTGCCAGCGGGACAGGGGTAACAGATACGCAGTATTTT. It is translated as CASGTGVTDTQYF.

The chain uses TRBV5-5 and TRBJ1-4; no reliable D call. The CDR3 length is 15 residues. Germline lookup yields CDR1 SGHKS and CDR2 YYEKEE (reference sequence). The V end was cut by 4 bases, the J end by 2 bases, with 12 bases between. The CDR3 protein is CASSTSPRTNEKLFF. CDR3 in DNA: TGTGCCAGCAGCACTTCACCCCGCACTAATGAAAAACTGTTTTTT.

The rearrangement links TRBV6-5 to TRBJ1-1; no definite D call. Germline-derived CDR1 and CDR2 are MNHEY and SVGAGI. V was pared by 2 bases and J by 1 base, with 8 bases between. The CDR3 runs to 14 residues. Here the CDR3 DNA reads TGTGCCAGCAGTTACATGGGTTCGAACACTGAAGCTTTCTTT. Its translation: CASSYMGSNTEAFF.

V and J are TRBV28 and TRBJ2-3, with a tentative D call TRBD2 (5 bases). The CDR3 has 14 amino acids. CDR1 MDHEN and CDR2 SYDVKM come from the germline V gene. Trimming took off 6 bases at V and 0 bases at J, with 10 bases between the two ends. CDR3 loop: CASREGTSTDTQYF. The CDR3, as DNA: TGTGCCAGCAGAGAGGGAACAAGCACAGATACGCAGTATTTT.

V usage is TRBV28 and J usage is TRBJ1-1, with D maybe TRBD1 (5 bases). The length of the CDR3 is 16 residues. CDR1 is MDHEN, CDR2 SYDVKM, per germline. V was pared by 7 bases and J by 1 base, with 19 bases between. The CDR3 spells CASIPMDTGRNTEAFF. CDR3 DNA sequence: TGTGCCAGCATCCCGATGGACACGGGAAGGAACACTGAAGCTTTCTTT.

This clone showed up just once. The chain carries TRBV19 and TRBJ1-2; 9 bases fit TRBD1. Germline values: CDR1 LNHDA, CDR2 SQIVND (reference sequence). The CDR3 spans 13 residues. The V and J ends lost 10 bases and 2 bases, in that order; junction bases with no gene match: 5. CDR3 bases: TGTGCCACGCGGACAGGGGCAAACTATGGCTACACCTTC. This encodes CATRTGANYGYTF.

V and J are TRBV11-2 and TRBJ1-3, with 7 bases that match TRBD1. The CDR3 extends over 17 amino acids. V shed 5 bases and J 1 base; nucleotides not matched to a gene: 11. Germline V CDR1 and CDR2: SGHAT, FQNNGV. CDR3 coding DNA: TGTGCCAGCAGCCCTGCCGGACAGGTGATTTCTGGAAACACCATATATTTT. It is translated as CASSPAGQVISGNTIYF.